This is a list of T cell receptor beta chains from one sample in a study of blood T cell repertoires in COVID-19. Using immunoSEQ multiplex PCR, the repertoire was profiled, and TCRdb retains in-frame clones only, with some absent. The sample holds about 90,000 clones, 89% seen once. Sample: peripheral blood. All receptors come from a woman in her 70s with acute or convalescent COVID-19. The CDR3 runs from the conserved cysteine through the conserved F or W. A D gene is named only where the DNA matches it firmly. Clone size is stated in some rows and not others, as once, few, many or a class when expanded.

TRBV6-2/TRBV6-3,TRBJ1-4,-,-,CASSYSQHRAGGEKLFF,TGTGCCAGCAGTTACAGCCAACACAGGGCCGGCGGTGAAAAACTGTTTTTT
TRBV18,TRBJ2-5,-,-,CASSLGQVGETQYF,TGTGCCAGCTCACTGGGACAAGTTGGGGAGACCCAGTACTTC
TRBV19,TRBJ2-1,TRBD2,-,CASSPPSGSYNEQFF,TGTGCCAGTAGTCCCCCCAGCGGGAGCTACAATGAGCAGTTCTTC
TRBV5-5,TRBJ1-2,-,-,CASSFEGRSSGYTF,TGTGCCAGCAGCTTCGAGGGCAGATCCTCTGGCTACACCTTC
TRBV4-2,TRBJ2-2,-,-,CASSQEPLRSGELFF,TGTGCCAGCAGCCAAGAACCCCTGAGGTCCGGGGAGCTGTTTTTT
TRBV7-6,TRBJ1-3,TRBD1,-,CASSPRQGGSGNTIYF,TGTGCCAGCAGCCCCCGACAGGGAGGATCTGGAAACACCATATATTTT
TRBV28,TRBJ1-4,-,-,CASNHRDVTEKLFF,TGTGCCAGCAACCACAGGGATGTAACGGAAAAACTGTTTTTT
TRBV4-1,TRBJ2-4,TRBD1,-,CASSLPAGTVKNIQYF,TGCGCCAGCAGTCTCCCCGCCGGGACAGTCAAAAACATTCAGTACTTC
TRBV5-8,TRBJ2-1,-,-,CASSFGQIPYNEQFF,TGTGCCAGCAGCTTCGGACAAATACCCTACAATGAGCAGTTCTTC
TRBV12-3/TRBV12-4,TRBJ1-2,TRBD1,few,CASSLGTGDGYTF,TGTGCCAGCAGTTTAGGGACAGGGGATGGCTACACCTTC